Below are 26 T cell receptor beta chains sequenced from a single sample in a study of PD-L1 blockade in urothelial cancer. Data came from immunoSEQ multiplex PCR; TCRdb stores just in-frame clones and leaves some out. The sample yields around 100,000 clones, 85% to 90% seen once. Noted time point: pretreatment peripheral blood. The starting material was PBMCs, obtained around atezolizumab (anti-PD-L1) treatment. These receptors originate from a man aged 60 to 75 with urothelial cancer.

This clone was observed a few times. V and J are TRBV2 and TRBJ1-6; TRBD1 agrees at 7 bases. This CDR3 comprises 14 residues. The trim removed 7 bases at V and 7 bases at J, leaving 7 bases unmatched. The germline gives CDR1 SNHLY, CDR2 FYNNEI. CDR3 amino acids: CASNPQGGNSPLHF. In DNA form, the CDR3 reads TGTGCCAGCAACCCCCAGGGGGGAAATTCACCCCTCCACTTT.

The chain carries TRBV29-1 and TRBJ2-7; 7 bases agree with TRBD2. The CDR3 runs 14 residues. Germline V gene data show CDR1 as SQVTM and CDR2 as ANQGSEA. With 6 bases clipped from V and 2 bases from J, the junction kept 10 bases outside the gene matches. CDR3 DNA sequence: TGCAGCGTAGACCCTGGGGAGGGAACCTACGAGCAGTACTTC. Protein product: CSVDPGEGTYEQYF.

V is TRBV4-2 and J is TRBJ2-2; 7 bases agree with TRBD2. V was pared by 0 bases and J by 5 bases, with 12 bases of the junction left unmatched. Germline CDR1 reads LGHNA; CDR2 reads YNFKEQ. This CDR3 spans 18 amino acids. CDR3 nucleotides: TGTGCCAGCAGCCAAGATCTTCGGTGGGAGGGATGGACCGGGGAGCTGTTTTTT. This gives the protein CASSQDLRWEGWTGELFF.

The V and J genes are TRBV4-1 and TRBJ2-7; 8 bases line up with TRBD1. Germline V gene data show CDR1 as MGHRA and CDR2 as YSYEKL. V shed 1 base, J shed 5 bases, and the junction held 7 bases outside the gene matches. This CDR3 is built from 15 residues. The CDR3: CASSQGTGRIHEQYF. Written as DNA, the CDR3 is TGCGCCAGCAGCCAAGGGACAGGGCGTATCCACGAGCAGTACTTC.

This chain links TRBV10-1 with TRBJ2-1; 7 nucleotides agree with TRBD2. Germline-derived CDR1 and CDR2 are WNHNN and SYGVQD (reference sequence). The CDR3 length is 15 residues. V lost 4 bases to trimming and J lost 7 bases; unmatched junction nucleotides: 10. In DNA, the CDR3 is TGCGCCAGCAGTGGGAGCGGGAAGGTTTTGAATGAGCAGTTCTTC. Its protein product is CASSGSGKVLNEQFF.

The V gene is TRBV5-1, the J gene TRBJ2-1; 8 positions match TRBD2. The trim removed 2 bases at V and 6 bases at J, leaving 1 base unmatched. This CDR3 is built from 13 residues. In germline, CDR1 is SGHRS, CDR2 YFSETQ. The CDR3, as DNA: TGCGCCAGCAGCTTAGGACTAGCCAATGAGCAGTTCTTC. Protein sequence: CASSLGLANEQFF.

V is TRBV5-4 and J is TRBJ2-1; no reliable D call. The CDR3 has 16 residues. Germline CDR1 SGHNT, CDR2 YYREEE (reference sequence). V was trimmed by 0 bases and J by 0 bases, leaving 10 bases between them. CDR3 sequence: CASSLGTSSSYNEQFF. The DNA for the CDR3 is TGTGCCAGCAGCTTGGGCACCTCGAGCTCCTACAATGAGCAGTTCTTC.

The chain uses TRBV4-1 and TRBJ1-2; D ambiguous. The germline V and J ends were trimmed by 0 bases and 5 bases, with 10 bases remaining between them. This CDR3 spans 14 amino acids. CDR1 and CDR2 (germline): MGHRA, YSYEKL. Here the CDR3 DNA reads TGCGCCAGCAGCCAAGAACAATCGACATATGGCTACACCTTC. Its protein product is CASSQEQSTYGYTF.

The chain recombines TRBV5-1 with TRBJ2-7, with TRBD1 identical over 7 bases. This CDR3 region has 14 residues. V lost 1 base to trimming and J lost 5 bases; unmatched junction nucleotides: 6. Germline V CDR1 and CDR2: SGHRS, YFSETQ. The CDR3 here is CASSLQGVFDEQYF. The CDR3 DNA reads TGCGCCAGCAGCTTGCAGGGGGTATTTGACGAGCAGTACTTC. The full variable domain, with the rest looked up from reference TRBV5-1 and TRBJ2-7, is KAGVTQTPRYLIKTRGQQVTLSCSPISGHRSVSWYQQTPGQGLQFLFEYFSETQRNKGNFPGRFSGRQFSNSRSEMNVSTLELGDSALYLCASSLQGVFDEQYFGPGTRLTVT.

This chain connects TRBV7-2 to TRBJ1-2, with 10 bases lining up with TRBD1. Germline CDR1 reads SGHTA; CDR2 reads FQGNSA. J gave up 5 bases and V 6 bases, and 6 bases lay outside the gene matches. The CDR3 sequence is 14 residues long. CDR3 protein: CASSNRDRGYGYTF. CDR3 coding DNA: TGTGCCAGCAGTAACCGGGACAGGGGATATGGCTACACCTTC.

In this sample, this clone turned up a few times. The V call is TRBV10-1, the J call TRBJ2-2; 7 bases line up with TRBD1. Germline loops: CDR1 WNHNN, CDR2 SYGVQD (reference sequence). V dropped 3 bases and J dropped 0; count of bases not matched to a gene: 7. This CDR3 has 17 amino acids. As DNA, the CDR3 is TGCGCCAGCAGTGACCCTCGACAGGGAACGAACACCGGGGAGCTGTTTTTT. It is translated as CASSDPRQGTNTGELFF.

This clone was counted a single time. This rearrangement joins TRBV29-1 to TRBJ2-5; 12 bases agree with TRBD2. The J segment lost 5 bases and the V segment lost 7 bases, leaving 8 bases of the junction unmatched. Germline values: CDR1 SQVTM, CDR2 ANQGSEA. This CDR3 region has 14 residues. CDR3: CSAGLAGFVETQYF. DNA of the CDR3: TGCAGCGCTGGACTAGCGGGATTTGTCGAGACCCAGTACTTC.

The V and J genes are TRBV5-5 and TRBJ1-4, with D possibly being TRBD1 (6 bases). Germline CDR1 SGHKS, CDR2 YYEKEE (reference sequence). This CDR3 is 17 amino acids long. V was trimmed by 4 bases and J by 1 base, leaving 17 bases between them. The CDR3 spells CASSPPGEWGTNEKLFF. CDR3 nucleotide sequence: TGTGCCAGCAGCCCCCCAGGGGAATGGGGAACTAATGAAAAACTGTTTTTT.

This chain uses TRBV5-1 with TRBJ1-1; no clear D gene. Trimming cost V 0 bases and J 7 bases, with 13 bases left between them. From germline, CDR1 is SGHRS and CDR2 YFSETQ. The CDR3 is 14 amino acids. This CDR3 reads CASSLERHSIEAFF. In nucleotides, the CDR3 is TGCGCCAGCAGCTTGGAGAGACACTCGATTGAAGCTTTCTTT.

The rearrangement links TRBV19 to TRBJ2-4; D is perhaps TRBD2 (5 bases). V was pared by 6 bases and J by 9 bases, with 6 bases between. The CDR3 extends over 10 amino acids. Germline V gene lookup returns CDR1 LNHDA and CDR2 SQIVND (reference sequence). The CDR3 is CASREGIQYF. The CDR3 DNA follows: TGTGCCAGTAGAGAGGGCATTCAGTACTTC.

The chain couples TRBV25-1 to TRBJ1-6; maybe TRBD1 (5 bases). V dropped 6 bases and J dropped 9 bases, with 15 bases sitting between them. Germline V gene sequence: CDR1 MGHDK, CDR2 SYGVNS. The CDR3 has 14 amino acids. The CDR3 DNA reads TGTGCCAGCAGCGATACAGGTGTCGCTTCACCCCTCCACTTT. Translating it yields CASSDTGVASPLHF.

This chain uses TRBV7-3 with TRBJ2-3, with 12 positions matching TRBD2. Germline CDR1 is SGHTA and CDR2 is FQGTGA. There are 15 residues in the CDR3. The junction had 8 bases not matched to a gene; V was cut back by 8 bases and J by 5 bases. The CDR3 DNA sequence: TGTGCCAGCGGGGCTAGCGGGGGGGCCGGAGATACGCAGTATTTT. It codes for CASGASGGAGDTQYF. The variable domain in full, completed from reference TRBV7-3 and TRBJ2-3, reads GAGVSQTPSNKVTEKGKYVELRCDPISGHTALYWYRQSLGQGPEFLIYFQGTGAADDSGLPNDRFFAVRPEGSVSTLKIQRTERGDSAVYLCASGASGGAGDTQYFGPGTRLTVL.

The chain recombines TRBV6-5 with TRBJ2-2; possibly TRBD2 for D (6 bases). CDR3 length equals 15 residues. V lost 6 bases, J lost 1 base, and 12 bases lay in between. CDR1 is MNHEY, CDR2 SVGAGI, per germline. The CDR3 region has the DNA TGTGCCAGCAGCGGTCAGGGAGGGAACACCGGGGAGCTGTTTTTT. Protein product: CASSGQGGNTGELFF.

This rearrangement joins TRBV6-6 to TRBJ1-4; 10 bases fit TRBD1. Germline V gives CDR1 MNHNY, CDR2 SVGAGI (reference sequence). CDR3 length equals 15 residues. Trimming took 3 bases from V and 6 from J; bases not matched to a gene: 4. CDR3 DNA: TGTGCCAGCAGTTATACGGGACAGGGGTATGAAAAACTGTTTTTT. Its translation is CASSYTGQGYEKLFF.

V gene TRBV27 combines with J gene TRBJ2-7; 10 bases are shared with TRBD2. Germline-derived CDR1 and CDR2 are MNHEY and SMNVEV (reference sequence). The trim removed 2 bases at V and 13 bases at J, leaving 2 bases unmatched. CDR3 length equals 11 residues. CDR3 region: CASSLSGRAYF. The CDR3 DNA sequence: TGTGCCAGCAGTTTAAGCGGGAGGGCCTACTTC.

This clone was detected only a few times. The gene calls are TRBV19 and TRBJ2-2; 7 nucleotides align to TRBD2. The V gene's germline CDR1 is LNHDA and CDR2 SQIVND (reference sequence). V was pared by 3 bases and J by 9 bases, with 4 bases of the junction left unmatched. There are 13 residues in the CDR3. The chain's CDR3 is CASSIERGRELFF. The DNA of the CDR3 is TGTGCCAGTAGTATTGAGCGGGGAAGGGAGCTGTTTTTT.

CDR3 protein: CASSSAGQGAEQYF. The CDR3 nucleotides are TGTGCCAGCAGCTCCGCGGGACAGGGGGCCGAGCAGTACTTC. This rearrangement joins TRBV7-2 to TRBJ2-7, with 12 bases that match TRBD1. Germline CDR1 and CDR2: SGHTA and FQGNSA. The CDR3 length is 14 residues. V shed 4 bases and J 6 bases; nucleotides not matched to a gene: 4. Combining the CDR3 with reference TRBV7-2 and TRBJ2-7 gives the whole variable domain GAGVSQSPSNKVTEKGKDVELRCDPISGHTALYWYRQSLGQGLEFLIYFQGNSAPDKSGLPSDRFSAERTGGSVSTLTIQRTQQEDSAVYLCASSSAGQGAEQYFGPGTRLTVT.

The chain carries TRBV5-6 and TRBJ1-1; TRBD1 matches 7 bases. The CDR3 runs 17 residues. Germline CDR1 is SGHDT and CDR2 is YYEEEE. With 4 bases clipped from V and 4 bases from J, the junction kept 16 bases outside the gene matches. The CDR3: CASSLFSGGSTITEAFF. The CDR3 DNA is TGTGCCAGCAGCCTATTCTCAGGGGGTTCGACGATCACTGAAGCTTTCTTT.

The chain has TRBV7-3 and TRBJ2-7; D ambiguous. CDR1 is SGHTA, CDR2 FQGTGA, per germline. CDR3 length: 11 amino acids. V was clipped by 5 bases and J by 5 bases, with 7 bases between them. The CDR3 DNA follows: TGTGCCAGCAGCCCGGTCGACGAGCAGTACTTC. Its protein is CASSPVDEQYF.

The V gene is TRBV30, the J gene TRBJ2-3; 8 bases match TRBD2. CDR3 size: 15 residues. The ends lost 1 base at V and 0 bases at J; junction bases unmatched: 3. Germline-derived CDR1 and CDR2 are GTSNPN and SVGIG (reference sequence). The CDR3 nucleotides are TGTGCCTGGAGTGCGGGACTAGGGAGCACAGATACGCAGTATTTT. It translates to CAWSAGLGSTDTQYF.

Only one count was recorded for this clone. CDR3 DNA sequence: TGTGCCAGCAGCGGTAGGACAGGGGGCTATGGAAACACCATATATTTT. The encoded protein is CASSGRTGGYGNTIYF. The V gene is TRBV21-1, the J gene TRBJ1-3; TRBD1 is taken as the D call from the table, unchecked against the DNA. TRBV21-1 is described as a pseudogene. The CDR3 is made up of 16 amino acids.